Following are 16 T cell receptor beta chains from one sample sequenced in a study of blood T cell repertoires in COVID-19. Sequenced by immunoSEQ multiplex PCR; TCRdb stores in-frame clones only, minus some. The data show under 250,000 clones, with around 83% seen just once and 13% held by the top ten. The sequenced material came from peripheral blood. These receptors originate from a human donor in a cohort sampled during active COVID-19.

J is TRBJ2-1 and V is TRBV18; D is perhaps TRBD1 (6 bases). The V end was cut by 3 bases, the J end by 1 base, with 13 bases between. The CDR3 runs to 16 residues. CDR1 and CDR2 (germline): KGHSH, LQKENI. The CDR3 region has the DNA TGTGCCAGCTCACCTACCAGAGGGGGTTCCTACAATGAGCAGTTCTTC. Translated: CASSPTRGGSYNEQFF.

This chain connects TRBV5-6 to TRBJ2-7; 14 bases are a match to TRBD2. Germline CDR1 is SGHDT and CDR2 is YYEEEE. The CDR3 runs 15 residues. V trimming: 4 bases; J trimming: 6 bases; junction bases outside the gene matches: 6. In DNA form, the CDR3 reads TGTGCCAGCAGCGGGGGACTAGCGGGAGTAAGCGAGCAGTACTTC. As protein: CASSGGLAGVSEQYF.

The V call is TRBV3-1 (or the pseudogene TRBV3-2), the J call TRBJ1-3, with D possibly matching TRBD1 (6 bases). With 3 bases removed from V and 4 bases from J, the gap between germline ends came to 10 bases. Looked up from germline, CDR1 is LGHDT and CDR2 is YNNKEL (reference sequence). The CDR3 is made up of 14 amino acids. Written as DNA, the CDR3 is TGTGCCAGCAGCCAGCGGACAGCAGGAAACACCATATATTTT. Protein sequence: CASSQRTAGNTIYF.

The V and J genes are TRBV4-1 and TRBJ1-1, with 10 bases fitting TRBD1. The germline gives CDR1 MGHRA, CDR2 YSYEKL. CDR3 size: 15 residues. The V and J ends lost 5 bases and 4 bases, in that order; junction bases with no gene match: 7. The CDR3 loop is CASSARDRGGTEAFF. The CDR3 coding sequence is TGCGCCAGCAGCGCCCGGGACAGGGGAGGCACTGAAGCTTTCTTT.

This clone was counted only a few times. The genes are TRBV27 and TRBJ2-2; 9 positions agree with TRBD2. The CDR3 consists of 15 residues. CDR1 MNHEY and CDR2 SMNVEV come from the germline V gene (reference sequence). V dropped 6 bases and J dropped 4; count of bases not matched to a gene: 6. CDR3 nucleotides: TGTGCCAGCAGCGTAGGACTAGCGCTCACCGGGGAGCTGTTTTTT. The encoded protein is CASSVGLALTGELFF.

Here the CDR3 DNA reads TGCGCCAGCAGCTTGGTGGCAGGGGGAAGTTCACCCCTCCACTTT. Protein sequence: CASSLVAGGSSPLHF. The rearrangement joins TRBV5-1 to TRBJ1-6; 7 nucleotides agree with TRBD1. The CDR3 has 15 amino acids. The junction had 6 bases not matched to a gene; V was cut back by 0 bases and J by 9 bases. CDR1 is SGHRS, CDR2 YFSETQ, per germline.

This chain links TRBV12-3 or TRBV12-4 with TRBJ1-6; D remains unclear. V was clipped by 8 bases and J by 3 bases, with 8 bases between them. This CDR3 is 13 amino acids long. The CDR3 DNA reads TGTGCCAGCTGCTCTAACTATAATTCACCCCTCCACTTT. It is translated as CASCSNYNSPLHF.

This clone was counted a few times. The chain recombines TRBV28 with TRBJ2-7, with TRBD1 identical over 8 bases. The CDR3 covers 16 residues. J gave up 2 bases and V 4 bases, and 10 bases lay outside the gene matches. CDR1 is MDHEN, CDR2 SYDVKM, per germline. The CDR3 sequence: CASSSNRDRTAYEQYF. DNA of the CDR3: TGTGCCAGCAGTTCGAACCGGGACAGGACAGCCTACGAGCAGTACTTC.

V and J are TRBV7-8 and TRBJ2-1, with a possible D match to TRBD2 (5 bases). The CDR3 is 15 residues long. Trimming took 5 bases from V and 0 from J, leaving 11 bases between them. The germline CDR1 and CDR2 sequences are SGHVS and FQNEAQ. The CDR3 sequence: CASSILAYSYNEQFF. Written as DNA, the CDR3 is TGTGCCAGCAGCATCTTAGCGTACTCCTACAATGAGCAGTTCTTC.

The table lists this clone with a few counts. The chain combines TRBV28 with TRBJ2-3; possible D gene TRBD1, 5 bases. Trimming left V 1 base short and J 10 bases short, with 9 bases between. The germline V gene encodes CDR1 MDHEN and CDR2 SYDVKM. The CDR3 is 12 amino acids. CDR3 sequence (DNA): TGTGCCAGCAGTTTATATGCAGGGCCGCAGTATTTT. Its translation is CASSLYAGPQYF.

CDR3 nucleotides: TGTGCCAGCAGCTTACCCCTAGGACAGGGGCGCGAAGGCTACACCTTC. This translates into CASSLPLGQGREGYTF. The chain couples TRBV7-8 to TRBJ1-2; TRBD1 aligns across 9 bases. Unmatched junction bases numbered 12, after V lost 2 bases and J lost 8 bases. Germline CDR1 and CDR2: SGHVS and FQNEAQ. This CDR3 is built from 16 residues.

This clone was observed a few times. The chain has TRBV27 and TRBJ1-5; TRBD1 matches 10 bases. The CDR3 is 16 residues long. Germline V lookup: CDR1 MNHEY, CDR2 SMNVEV (reference sequence). Trimming took 6 bases from V and 3 from J; bases not matched to a gene: 8. CDR3 coding DNA: TGTGCCAGCAGGGACAGGGGGTCTACTAACAATCAGCCCCAGCATTTT. It yields the protein CASRDRGSTNNQPQHF.

V is TRBV28 and J is TRBJ2-7, with 7 bases that match TRBD1. The ends lost 5 bases at V and 6 bases at J; junction bases unmatched: 25. Germline CDR1 reads MDHEN; CDR2 reads SYDVKM. This CDR3 comprises 19 residues. The CDR3 sequence is CASSPHPGQNRGIRSEQYF. The CDR3 DNA follows: TGTGCCAGCAGTCCCCACCCCGGACAAAACAGGGGTATACGAAGCGAGCAGTACTTC.

The chain is built from TRBV7-2 and TRBJ2-3; 8 bases line up with TRBD1. Germline trimming cut 4 bases from V and 0 bases from J; bases unmatched to any gene: 6. From germline, CDR1 is SGHTA and CDR2 FQGNSA. CDR3 length: 16 residues. In DNA, the CDR3 is TGTGCCAGCAGCTCAGGACAGGGATGGAGCACAGATACGCAGTATTTT. It codes for CASSSGQGWSTDTQYF.

The gene calls are TRBV7-9 and TRBJ2-7; TRBD1 is a possible D gene (5 bases). Germline V gene sequence: CDR1 SEHNR, CDR2 FQNEAQ (reference sequence). V lost 1 base, J lost 3 bases, and 10 bases lay in between. The length of the CDR3 is 14 residues. CDR3 residues: CASSLEPGLYEQYF. The CDR3 DNA follows: TGTGCCAGCAGCTTAGAGCCAGGGCTCTACGAGCAGTACTTC.

This clone was seen a single time. J is TRBJ2-7 and V is TRBV7-9; tentatively, D is TRBD2 (5 bases). V gave up 3 bases and J gave up 6 bases, with 12 bases separating them. Germline assignment: CDR1 SEHNR and CDR2 FQNEAQ (reference sequence). CDR3 size: 13 residues. CDR3 protein: CASSLARGLEQYF. The CDR3 nucleotides are TGTGCCAGCAGCTTGGCCCGAGGGCTCGAGCAGTACTTC. The full variable domain, in which reference TRBV7-9 and TRBJ2-7 provide the parts outside the CDR3, is DTGVSQNPRHKITKRGQNVTFRCDPISEHNRLYWYRQTLGQGPEFLTYFQNEAQLEKSRLLSDRFSAERPKGSFSTLEIQRTEQGDSAMYLCASSLARGLEQYFGPGTRLTVT.